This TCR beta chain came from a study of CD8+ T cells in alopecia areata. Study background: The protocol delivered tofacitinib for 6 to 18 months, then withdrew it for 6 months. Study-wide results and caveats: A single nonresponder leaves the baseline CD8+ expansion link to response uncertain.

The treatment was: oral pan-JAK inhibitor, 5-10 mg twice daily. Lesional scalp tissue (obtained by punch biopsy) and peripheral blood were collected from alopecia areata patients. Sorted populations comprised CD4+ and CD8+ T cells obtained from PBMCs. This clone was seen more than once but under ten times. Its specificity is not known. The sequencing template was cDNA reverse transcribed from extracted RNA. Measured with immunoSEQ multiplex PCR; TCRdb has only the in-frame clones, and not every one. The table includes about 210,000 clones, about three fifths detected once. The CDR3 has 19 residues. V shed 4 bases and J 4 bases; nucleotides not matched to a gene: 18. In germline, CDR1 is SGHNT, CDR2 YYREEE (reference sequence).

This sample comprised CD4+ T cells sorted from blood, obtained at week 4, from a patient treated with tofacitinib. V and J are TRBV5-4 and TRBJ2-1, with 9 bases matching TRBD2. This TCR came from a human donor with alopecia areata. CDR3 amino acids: CASSPFLGGGAFVYNEQFF. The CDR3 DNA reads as TGTGCCAGCAGCCCCTTTTTGGGCGGGGGGGCCTTTGTATACAATGAGCAGTTCTTC.